One and the same sample provided the 18 T cell receptor beta chains below, sequenced in a study of CD8 T cells in ankylosing spondylitis. Whole-study findings and limits: It appeared that ankylosing spondylitis blood was characterized by a TCR beta motif of seven or eight highly homologous variants.

TCRdb redid the calling of the 5' RACE reads with MiXCR, one entry per CDR3 protein. The sample gives 200,000 to 250,000 distinct CDR3 sequences, 7.3% of which show up once; 13% to 15% is in the top ten. For these receptors, no antigen is known. Specimen: blood, either unsorted or a sorted T cell fraction (not recorded which). Every receptor here comes from a male donor with ankylosing spondylitis.

The chain links TRBV2 to TRBJ2-7; TRBD1 matches 7 bases. Germline lookup yields CDR1 SNHLY and CDR2 FYNNEI. This CDR3 comprises 12 residues. Unmatched junction bases numbered 8, after V lost 6 bases and J lost 9 bases. CDR3 in amino acids: CASRPDRISQYF. In nucleotides, the CDR3 is TGTGCCAGCAGACCGGACAGGATCTCGCAGTACTTC. Variable domain in full (rest from reference TRBV2 and TRBJ2-7): EPEVTQTPSHQVTQMGQEVILRCVPISNHLYFYWYRQILGQKVEFLVSFYNNEISEKSEIFDDQFSVERPDGSNFTLKIRSTKLEDSAMYFCASRPDRISQYFGPGTRLTVT.

The sample holds many counts of this clonotype. The gene calls are TRBV4-3 and TRBJ1-2, with D unresolved. Germline-derived CDR1 and CDR2 are LGHNA and YSLEER. The CDR3 has 15 residues. V lost 3 bases and J lost 4, with 15 bases in between. CDR3 amino acids: CASSQSRVGGYGYTF. CDR3 sequence (DNA): TGCGCCAGCAGCCAGTCAAGGGTCGGAGGCTATGGCTACACCTTC.

The gene calls are TRBV3-1 and TRBJ2-1, with D perhaps TRBD2 (5 bases). V dropped 8 bases and J dropped 0 bases, with 17 bases sitting between them. The CDR3 covers 16 residues. CDR1 and CDR2 (germline): LGHDT, YNNKEL (reference sequence). The CDR3 is CASSKEVSDSYNEQFF. The CDR3 DNA sequence: TGTGCCAGCTCCAAGGAGGTCTCAGACTCCTACAATGAGCAGTTCTTC.

In its sample, this clonotype was seen many times. The chain carries TRBV27 and TRBJ1-2, with D uncertain. Germline values: CDR1 MNHEY, CDR2 SMNVEV (reference sequence). Trimming removed 3 bases from V and 3 bases from J, with 8 bases in between. The CDR3 is made up of 13 amino acids. CDR3 region: CASSFDGHYGYTF. CDR3 nucleotides: TGTGCCAGCAGTTTCGACGGCCACTATGGCTACACCTTC.

This clonotype was recorded a few times. V usage is TRBV11-1 and J usage is TRBJ2-6; D may be TRBD1 or TRBD2 (5 bases each). Germline CDR1 and CDR2: SGHAT and FQDESV (reference sequence). There are 21 residues in the CDR3. V was shortened by 5 bases and J by 0 bases, with 26 bases between the two germline ends. The CDR3 region is CASSDFAIGGPIGSGANVLTF. The CDR3 coding sequence is TGTGCCAGCAGCGATTTCGCCATTGGGGGACCGATCGGCTCTGGGGCCAACGTCCTGACTTTC.

This clonotype was picked up many times. V gene TRBV28 combines with J gene TRBJ2-1; no definite D call. The germline V gene has CDR1 MDHEN and CDR2 SYDVKM. V shed 4 bases and J shed 9 bases, with 7 bases lying between them. The CDR3 has 11 amino acids. CDR3 loop: CASSSGREQFF. The CDR3 region has the DNA TGTGCCAGCAGTTCCGGACGTGAGCAGTTCTTC.

This clonotype was observed many times. This sequence joins TRBV6-5 and TRBJ2-7, with D possibly TRBD1 on 6 matching bases. From germline, CDR1 is MNHEY and CDR2 SVGAGI. The germline V and J ends were trimmed by 4 bases and 0 bases, with 13 bases remaining between them. The CDR3 spans 15 residues. This CDR3 is CASSSIKGVSYEQYF. DNA of the CDR3: TGTGCCAGCAGTTCTATTAAGGGGGTCTCCTACGAGCAGTACTTC.

At least ten counts were recorded for this clonotype. This chain connects TRBV28 to TRBJ2-3; D is ambiguous. Germline V CDR1 and CDR2: MDHEN, SYDVKM. The CDR3 totals 15 residues. The germline V and J ends were trimmed by 2 bases and 4 bases, with 13 bases remaining between them. CDR3 nucleotide sequence: TGTGCCAGCAGTTTAGGCCTCCTCGGGTCAGATACGCAGTATTTT. This gives the protein CASSLGLLGSDTQYF.

This clonotype showed up many times. This chain connects TRBV4-3 to TRBJ1-6, with TRBD1 matching over 9 bases. The V gene end was trimmed by 4 bases and the J gene end by 7 bases; junction bases not matched to a gene: 5. The CDR3 is 15 residues long. Germline V gene sequence: CDR1 LGHNA, CDR2 YSLEER. The CDR3 region has the DNA TGCGCCAGCAGCCCAGGGACAGGGAAAAATTCACCCCTCCACTTT. It translates to CASSPGTGKNSPLHF.

This clonotype was detected a few times. The V and J genes are TRBV9 and TRBJ1-5; D not resolved. This CDR3 comprises 14 residues. Deletions cut 4 bases from V and 0 bases from J, with 8 bases between. Germline CDR1 is SGDLS and CDR2 is YYNGEE. CDR3 sequence (DNA): TGTGCCAGCAGCCGAGGAGATAGCAATCAGCCCCAGCATTTT. This codes for CASSRGDSNQPQHF.

This clonotype was counted many times. This sequence joins TRBV4-1 and TRBJ2-7; TRBD2 aligns across 8 bases. The V and J ends lost 0 bases and 0 bases, in that order; junction bases with no gene match: 4. The germline V gene has CDR1 MGHRA and CDR2 YSYEKL. The CDR3 is 16 residues long. Here the CDR3 reads CASSQDSGTSSYEQYF. CDR3 DNA: TGCGCCAGCAGCCAAGATAGCGGGACTAGCTCCTACGAGCAGTACTTC.

This clonotype appeared many times. V is TRBV24-1 and J is TRBJ2-2, with D tentatively TRBD1 (5 bases). Germline V gene data show CDR1 as KGHDR and CDR2 as SFDVKD. The CDR3 is made up of 14 amino acids. V was trimmed by 8 bases and J by 1 base, leaving 10 bases between them. The CDR3 sequence is CATKSQGNTGELFF. CDR3 DNA: TGTGCCACCAAGTCCCAGGGGAACACCGGGGAGCTGTTTTTT.

This clonotype was recorded many times. This chain links TRBV12-3 or TRBV12-4 with TRBJ1-1; perhaps TRBD1 as D (6 bases). The CDR3 runs 13 residues. V was cut by 3 bases and J by 7 bases, with 12 bases left in between. The chain's CDR3 is CASSFWGGGEAFF. CDR3 bases: TGTGCCAGCAGTTTTTGGGGGGGCGGTGAAGCTTTCTTT.

This clonotype occurred many times. In DNA, the CDR3 is TGTGCCAGCAGGGTCCGGCCCCTGGTGTGGAACACTGAAGCTTTCTTT. Protein product: CASRVRPLVWNTEAFF. The chain carries TRBV7-2 and TRBJ1-1; D remains unclear. V was pared by 6 bases and J by 1 base, with 18 bases between. The CDR3 covers 16 residues. From germline, CDR1 is SGHTA and CDR2 FQGNSA.

In its sample, this clonotype was seen many times. The V and J genes are TRBV7-9 and TRBJ2-7; no definite D call. V lost 3 bases and J 0 bases, leaving 18 bases between the germline ends. CDR1 and CDR2 (germline): SEHNR, FQNEAQ (reference sequence). This CDR3 spans 17 amino acids. The CDR3 reads CASSLATGGESSYEQYF. The CDR3 DNA reads as TGTGCCAGCAGCTTGGCCACTGGTGGCGAGTCCTCCTACGAGCAGTACTTC.

In the case of this clonotype: A read error is likely, as this CDR3 ends without the conserved phenylalanine or tryptophan. V usage is TRBV18 and J usage is TRBJ2-5; 7 bases line up with TRBD1. The CDR3 spans 15 residues. J was trimmed by 2 bases and V by 3 bases; bases with no gene match: 6. Germline CDR1 is KGHSH and CDR2 is LQKENI. The CDR3 DNA sequence: TGTGCCAGCTCACCGGGGGACAGTCGACAAGAGACCCAGTACCTC. As protein: CASSPGDSRQETQYL.

This clonotype was counted only a few times. The chain employs TRBV27 and TRBJ2-7; 8 positions agree with TRBD1. CDR3 length: 15 residues. J gave up 2 bases and V 7 bases, and 10 bases lay outside the gene matches. Germline CDR1 reads MNHEY; CDR2 reads SMNVEV (reference sequence). The chain's CDR3 is CASIKDRGKTYEQYF. The CDR3 DNA reads TGTGCCAGCATCAAAGACAGGGGTAAAACCTACGAGCAGTACTTC.

This clonotype was found many times. The chain combines TRBV28 with TRBJ1-4, with 8 bases that match TRBD1. V shed 6 bases, J shed 8 bases, and the junction held 8 bases outside the gene matches. The germline V gene has CDR1 MDHEN and CDR2 SYDVKM. The CDR3 runs 14 residues. CDR3 in DNA: TGTGCCAGCAGCCACTCGGACAGGGTCGAAAAACTGTTTTTT. Translated, it gives CASSHSDRVEKLFF.